The rows below give T cell receptor beta chains drawn from one sample of a study of molecular identifiers for immune sequencing clone quantification. TCRdb re-analysed the PCR reads in MiXCR, keeping a single row per CDR3 protein. The table has approximately 630,000 distinct CDR3 sequences, roughly 27% seen once. Sequencing was performed on naive CD8+ T cells from blood, with Jurkat cell RNA spiked in. These receptors all come from a human donor in good health. Some libraries in this study had Jurkat cell RNA spiked in. The CDR3 runs from the conserved cysteine through the conserved F or W. Each record gives: clone size, D gene, V gene, CDR3 length, J gene, CDR3 DNA, CDR3 protein. D genes are given only for firm matches. Some rows have no size entry. The others give once, few or many, or a class for an expanded clone.

few	TRBD1	TRBV7-6	14	TRBJ2-7	TGTGCCAGCAACGAGGGGACAGGGGGGGATGAGCAGTACTTC	CASNEGTGGDEQYF
few	TRBD2	TRBV7-6	15	TRBJ2-1	TGTGCCAGCAGCTCAGGGGCTAGCGGGATTCATGAGCAGTTCTTC	CASSSGASGIHEQFF
-	-	TRBV5-1	16	TRBJ2-7	TGCGCCAGCAGCCCCCAACCGGGACAATCACTCTACGAGAAGTACTTC	CASSPQPGQSLYEKYF
-	-	TRBV7-2	14	TRBJ2-7	TGTGTCGGCAGCTTGGGGACACAAGGGTACGAGCAGTACTTC	CVGSLGTQGYEQYF
-	-	TRBV5-1	15	TRBJ2-7	TGCGCCAGCAGCTTTGGACCGCCGGACTCCTACGAGCAGTACTTC	CASSFGPPDSYEQYF
many	-	TRBV29-1	13	TRBJ2-3	TGCAGCGTTGAAAGCCCGGCGGGAGATACGCAGTATTTT	CSVESPAGDTQYF
few	TRBD1	TRBV28	18	TRBJ2-7	TGTGCCAGCAGTTCAGCCCCGGGGGGACAGGGTATCGTCTACGAGCAGTACTTC	CASSSAPGGQGIVYEQYF
-	-	TRBV18	17	TRBJ2-3	TGTGCCAGCTCCCCACTATTCGGGAACAGCCACACAGATACGCAGTATTTT	CASSPLFGNSHTDTQYF
many	TRBD1	TRBV13	14	TRBJ1-1	TGTGCCAGCAGCGCCACAGGGGGCGTCACTGAAGCTTTCTTT	CASSATGGVTEAFF
-	TRBD2	TRBV6-5	17	TRBJ2-5	TGTGCCAGCAGTTACTGGACTAGCGGGAGGGGGCATGAGACCCAGTACTTC	CASSYWTSGRGHETQYF
few	TRBD1	TRBV4-1	20	TRBJ1-5	TGCGCCAGCAGCCAAGATATGGGAGACAGGGGTCACCTTGGCAATCAGCCCCAGCATTTT	CASSQDMGDRGHLGNQPQHF
few	-	TRBV24-1	16	TRBJ2-2	TGTGCCACCAGTGATCCCACAGGGCCCAGCACCGGGGAGCTGTTTTTT	CATSDPTGPSTGELFF
few	-	TRBV20-1	14	TRBJ1-1	TGCAGTGCTAGAGTGTGGGATCGCAACACTGAAGCTTTCTTT	CSARVWDRNTEAFF
many	-	TRBV28	13	TRBJ2-7	TGTGCCAGCAGTACCCCAGGGGGGGGCGAGCAGTACTTC	CASSTPGGGEQYF
-	-	TRBV27	18	TRBJ1-5	TGTGCCAGCAGGCCCCAGAGTTTTGGGTCGTATAGCAATCAGCCCCAGCATTTT	CASRPQSFGSYSNQPQHF
many	TRBD1	TRBV5-4	16	TRBJ2-2	TGTGCCAGCAGCTCGGGGACAGGGGGTGACACCGGGGAGCTGTTTTTT	CASSSGTGGDTGELFF
few	TRBD1	TRBV14	16	TRBJ1-2	TGTGCCAGCAGCCAACGGGAGGTCAGGGGGCTTTATGGCTACACCTTC	CASSQREVRGLYGYTF
-	-	TRBV6-2/TRBV6-3	15	TRBJ2-1	TGTGCCAGCAGTTACGTGGAGGGCCTCGGCAATGAGCAGTTCTTC	CASSYVEGLGNEQFF
-	TRBD1	TRBV28	13	TRBJ1-1	TGTGCCAGCAGTCGGGACAGGGACACTGAAGCTTTCTTT	CASSRDRDTEAFF
many	-	TRBV7-6	16	TRBJ2-1	TGTGCCAGCAGCTTAGGCCCGACATCCTCACTTAATGAGCAGTTCTTC	CASSLGPTSSLNEQFF
few	TRBD1	TRBV27	15	TRBJ1-1	TGTGCCAGCAGTTTATCGTCGACAGGGGCGGCTGAAGCTTTCTTT	CASSLSSTGAAEAFF
many	TRBD1	TRBV7-6	13	TRBJ2-5	TGTGCCAGCAGCTTCCGACAGGGAGAGACCCAGTACTTC	CASSFRQGETQYF
few	-	TRBV7-3	15	TRBJ2-7	TGTGCCAGCAGCCCCGGGACGGCAAGCTCCTACGGGCAGTACTTC	CASSPGTASSYGQYF
-	-	TRBV12-3/TRBV12-4	14	TRBJ2-3	TGTGCCAGCAGTCTTATTACTTTCCCAGATAGGCAGTATTTT	CASSLITFPDRQYF
-	TRBD2	TRBV20-1	16	TRBJ2-3	TGCAGTGCTAGAGTAATTGGTCTAGCGGGAGAGGATACGCAGTATTTT	CSARVIGLAGEDTQYF
many	TRBD2	TRBV7-2	16	TRBJ2-3	TGTGCCAGCAGCCCAGGGACTAGCGGGGCAACAGATACGCAGTATTTT	CASSPGTSGATDTQYF
few	TRBD1	TRBV27	13	TRBJ2-1	TGTGCCAGCAGTCCGGACAGGGTCGATGAGCAGTTCTTC	CASSPDRVDEQFF
-	-	TRBV9	14	TRBJ2-1	TGTGCCAGCAGCTCCCCTGAGGATCGGGGTCAGCAGTTCTTC	CASSSPEDRGQQFF
many	-	TRBV4-1	15	TRBJ1-1	TGCGCCAGCAGCCATAAGAGACAGGCTAGGACTGAAGCTTTCTTT	CASSHKRQARTEAFF
-	-	TRBV6-5	13	TRBJ1-6	TGTGCCAGCAACCCTAGTCATAATTCACCCCTCCACTTT	CASNPSHNSPLHF
few	-	TRBV28	15	TRBJ1-1	TGTGCCAGCAGTTTATCTTGGGGTGGTGGGACTGAAGCTTTCTTT	CASSLSWGGGTEAFF
many	TRBD1	TRBV20-1	13	TRBJ2-7	TGCAGTGCTAGGACAGGGGACGCCTACGAGCAGTACTTC	CSARTGDAYEQYF
-	-	TRBV15	16	TRBJ2-6	TGTGCCACCAGCAGAGATACGGGTACTGGGGCCAACGTCCTGACTTTC	CATSRDTGTGANVLTF
few	-	TRBV7-9	16	TRBJ2-5	TGTGCCAGCAGCTTAACCGCGCTAGCTGATCAAGAGACCCAGTACTTC	CASSLTALADQETQYF
few	-	TRBV27	13	TRBJ1-5	TGTGCCAGCGGGGACAACCCAAATCAGCCCCAGCATTTT	CASGDNPNQPQHF
many	-	TRBV4-3	13	TRBJ2-3	TGCGCCAGCAGCCCTCCAGGGATCAATACGCAGTATTTT	CASSPPGINTQYF
-	-	TRBV11-1	17	TRBJ1-3	TGTGCCAGCAGCTTAAGGCTCCTGGGGTACTCTGGAAACACCATATATTTT	CASSLRLLGYSGNTIYF
many	-	TRBV29-1	12	TRBJ2-2	TGCAGCGTTTACGGGAACACCGGGGAGCTGTTTTTT	CSVYGNTGELFF
few	-	TRBV20-1	11	TRBJ1-2	TGCAGTGCTATCTCCCACTATGGCTACACCTTC	CSAISHYGYTF
many	TRBD2	TRBV9	15	TRBJ2-3	TGTGCCAGCAGCGGGACTAGCGGGATCGCAGATACGCAGTATTTT	CASSGTSGIADTQYF
few	-	TRBV10-3	9	TRBJ2-7	TGTGCCCCAATGAAGGGGAGGTACTTC	CAPMKGRYF
few	TRBD1	TRBV19	16	TRBJ2-7	TGTGCCAGTAGTATAACGATGGGGACAGGGATCTACGAGCAGTACTTC	CASSITMGTGIYEQYF
-	-	TRBV6-6	16	TRBJ1-1	TGTGCCAGCAGAAAGAGCGGCTTGAGTATGAACACTGAAGCTTTCTTT	CASRKSGLSMNTEAFF
few	TRBD2	TRBV30	15	TRBJ2-1	TGTGCCTGGAGTGGACTAGCGGGGGGGTACAATGAGCAGTTCTTC	CAWSGLAGGYNEQFF